These 32 T cell receptor beta chains originate from one sample sequenced in a study of radiotherapy plus CTLA-4 blockade in lung cancer. Assay used: immunoSEQ multiplex PCR; TCRdb lists only in-frame clones, some missing. Altogether approximately 52,000 clones are present, roughly 77% being singletons, with the ten largest covering 8.5% to 9%. Source: peripheral blood, taken from a patient treated with radiotherapy plus ipilimumab. The receptors come from a human donor with non-small cell lung cancer who had a complete response to radiotherapy plus ipilimumab.

The rearrangement uses TRBV7-2 and TRBJ2-1; D may be TRBD1 (7 bases). CDR1 and CDR2 from the germline V gene are SGHTA and FQGNSA. The CDR3 covers 13 residues. V lost 5 bases, J lost 10 bases, and 15 bases lay in between. The CDR3: CASSPYRGGEQFF. CDR3 bases: TGTGCCAGCAGCCCATACAGGGGAGGAGAGCAGTTCTTC.

This clone showed up just a few times. The chain links TRBV4-1 to TRBJ2-3, with D perhaps TRBD2 (6 bases). V was cut by 0 bases and J by 2 bases, with 12 bases left in between. The germline V gene encodes CDR1 MGHRA and CDR2 YSYEKL. This CDR3 comprises 16 residues. The CDR3 sequence is CASSQEGGRTTDTQYF. The CDR3 bases are TGCGCCAGCAGCCAAGAAGGTGGGAGGACCACAGATACGCAGTATTTT.

Only a few counts were recorded for this clone. As DNA, the CDR3 is TGTGCCAGCAGCTTCCCAAAAGGGCAGGGGAACACTGAAGCTTTCTTT. This translates into CASSFPKGQGNTEAFF. The J gene is TRBJ1-1, the V gene TRBV7-9; TRBD1 is a possible D gene (5 bases). Germline CDR1 SEHNR, CDR2 FQNEAQ (reference sequence). The CDR3 contains 16 residues. V was pared by 3 bases and J by 1 base, with 15 bases between.

V is TRBV11-2 and J is TRBJ2-7, with D perhaps TRBD2 (6 bases). Germline loops: CDR1 SGHAT, CDR2 FQNNGV. Trimming stripped 0 bases from V and 3 bases from J, with 12 bases between. The CDR3 has 15 residues. CDR3 in amino acids: CASSLEEGQGYEQYF. In nucleotides, the CDR3 is TGTGCCAGCAGCTTAGAGGAGGGGCAGGGCTACGAGCAGTACTTC.

The chain combines TRBV9 with TRBJ2-1; TRBD1 is a possible D gene (5 bases). The germline gives CDR1 SGDLS, CDR2 YYNGEE. This CDR3 is built from 15 residues. V lost 0 bases, J lost 0 bases, and 7 bases lay in between. The CDR3 DNA reads TGTGCCAGCAGCGTAGTTACAGGCTCCTACAATGAGCAGTTCTTC. Translating it yields CASSVVTGSYNEQFF.

This clone was seen a single time. The genes are TRBV5-6 and TRBJ2-7; D gene uncertain. This CDR3 has 12 residues. The V and J ends lost 1 base and 1 base respectively, with 3 bases between them. Germline V gene data show CDR1 as SGHDT and CDR2 as YYEEEE. CDR3 region: CASSLTSYEQYF. Written as DNA, the CDR3 is TGTGCCAGCAGCTTGACTTCCTACGAGCAGTACTTC.

The chain recombines TRBV11-3 with TRBJ1-1; 7 nucleotides align to TRBD1. After removal of 5 bases from V and 11 bases from J, the junction contained 8 bases not matched to a gene. The length of the CDR3 is 12 residues. CDR1 and CDR2 from the germline V gene are SGHNT and YENEEA. CDR3 nucleotide sequence: TGTGCCAGCAGCCGACGACAGGGCAGGGCTTTCTTT. Its translation is CASSRRQGRAFF. The full variable domain, its missing parts supplied by reference TRBV11-3 and TRBJ1-1, is EAGVVQSPRYKIIEKKQPVAFWCNPISGHNTLYWYLQNLGQGPELLIRYENEEAVDDSQLPKDRFSAERLKGVDSTLKIQPAELGDSAVYLCASSRRQGRAFFGQGTRLTVV.

The table lists this clone with a few counts. CDR3 in DNA: TGTGCCATCACGTGGGACAGAAACTACGAGCAGTACTTC. It specifies CAITWDRNYEQYF. The rearrangement links TRBV10-3 to TRBJ2-7, with 7 bases identical to TRBD1. The V segment lost 7 bases and the J segment 3 bases; nucleotides outside the gene matches: 6. The CDR3 has 13 residues. Germline CDR1 and CDR2: ENHRY and SYGVKD.

The chain recombines TRBV7-6 with TRBJ2-5; 7 nucleotides match TRBD2. This CDR3 has 15 amino acids. Unmatched junction bases numbered 10, after V lost 5 bases and J lost 4 bases. In germline, CDR1 is SGHVS, CDR2 FNYEAQ. The CDR3 is CASSPIAGVGETQYF. In DNA, the CDR3 is TGTGCCAGCAGCCCGATTGCGGGAGTCGGAGAGACCCAGTACTTC. Based on the CDR3 plus reference TRBV7-6 and TRBJ2-5, the full variable domain is GAGVSQSPRYKVTKRGQDVALRCDPISGHVSLYWYRQALGQGPEFLTYFNYEAQQDKSGLPNDRFSAERPEGSISTLTIQRTEQRDSAMYRCASSPIAGVGETQYFGPGTRLLVL.

This clone came up a few times. CDR3 residues: CASRGRDSTGELFF. The CDR3 nucleotides are TGTGCCAGCAGAGGCAGGGACAGCACCGGGGAGCTGTTTTTT. This chain joins TRBV6-1 and TRBJ2-2; 7 nucleotides match TRBD1. Trimming at V came to 6 bases and at J to 4 bases, leaving 5 bases not matched to a gene. Germline CDR1 MNHNS, CDR2 SASEGT. The CDR3 sequence is 14 residues long.

The CDR3 loop is CASSPTTTSGQETQYF. The DNA for the CDR3 is TGTGCCAGCAGCCCGACAACGACTAGCGGCCAAGAGACCCAGTACTTC. The genes are TRBV5-8 and TRBJ2-5; 9 bases map to TRBD2. Germline V gene sequence: CDR1 SGHTS, CDR2 YDEGEE. With V trimmed by 4 bases and J by 1 base, 8 bases remained unmatched. The CDR3 has 16 residues. The whole variable domain, filled in from reference TRBV5-8 and TRBJ2-5, reads EAGVTQSPTHLIKTRGQQATLRCSPISGHTSVYWYQQALGLGLQFLLWYDEGEERNRGNFPPRFSGRQFPNYSSELNVNALELEDSALYLCASSPTTTSGQETQYFGPGTRLLVL.

This chain links TRBV6-6 with TRBJ2-7; tentatively, D is TRBD2 (5 bases). Trimming cost V 4 bases and J 2 bases, with 18 bases left between them. CDR1 is MNHNY, CDR2 SVGAGI, per germline (reference sequence). The CDR3 totals 16 residues. The CDR3 nucleotides are TGTGCCAGCAGTTCCTCCCCCGGGGAACGGGCCTACGAGCAGTACGTC. It encodes CASSSSPGERAYEQYV.

CDR3 sequence (DNA): TGTGCCAGCAGCTTGGGGGGGACAGGGGAAGAGACCCAGTACTTC. Protein sequence: CASSLGGTGEETQYF. The V gene is TRBV5-6, the J gene TRBJ2-5, with 10 bases lining up with TRBD1. The CDR3 runs 15 residues. V lost 0 bases and J lost 3; bases outside the gene matches: 2. In germline, CDR1 is SGHDT, CDR2 YYEEEE. The variable domain in full, completed from reference TRBV5-6 and TRBJ2-5, reads DAGVTQSPTHLIKTRGQQVTLRCSPKSGHDTVSWYQQALGQGPQFIFQYYEEEERQRGNFPDRFSGHQFPNYSSELNVNALLLGDSALYLCASSLGGTGEETQYFGPGTRLLVL.

About this clone itself: Compared with germline, one end of the junction differs, possibly owing to a read error. The V call is TRBV30, the J call TRBJ2-1; D remains ambiguous. There are 11 residues in the CDR3. Germline CDR1 is GTSNPN and CDR2 is SVGIG (reference sequence). The CDR3 DNA follows: TGTACCTGGAGTGGGTCGGGTGGACAGTTCTTC. It encodes CTWSGSGGQFF. Full variable domain (missing parts from reference TRBV30 and TRBJ2-1): SQTIHQWPATLVQPVGSPLSLECTVEGTSNPNLYWYRQAAGRGLQLLFYSVGIGQISSEVPQNLSASRPQDRQFILSSKKLLLSDSGFYLCTWSGSGGQFFGPGTRLTVL.

This clone has more than one count but fewer than ten. The chain is built from TRBV19 and TRBJ1-1; D is unclear. From germline, CDR1 is LNHDA and CDR2 SQIVND (reference sequence). Deletions cut 5 bases from V and 0 bases from J, with 7 bases between. The CDR3 has 13 residues. The CDR3 coding sequence is TGTGCCAGTAGTCCACAGCTGAACACTGAAGCTTTCTTT. It is translated as CASSPQLNTEAFF.

The V gene is TRBV4-3, the J gene TRBJ2-2, with no clear D. The germline V gene encodes CDR1 LGHNA and CDR2 YSLEER. This CDR3 contains 13 residues. The germline V and J ends were trimmed by 3 bases and 0 bases, with 2 bases remaining between them. As DNA, the CDR3 is TGCGCCAGCAGCCACACGAACACCGGGGAGCTGTTTTTT. It yields the protein CASSHTNTGELFF.

The chain recombines TRBV5-1 with TRBJ2-2; 8 nucleotides match TRBD1. Germline trimming cut 4 bases from V and 0 bases from J; bases unmatched to any gene: 17. The CDR3 loop spans 20 amino acids. The germline gives CDR1 SGHRS, CDR2 YFSETQ. The CDR3 loop reads CASSPREFRGPAANTGELFF. The DNA for the CDR3 is TGCGCCAGCAGCCCCCGGGAGTTCAGGGGGCCTGCAGCGAACACCGGGGAGCTGTTTTTT. The whole variable domain, remainder taken from reference TRBV5-1 and TRBJ2-2, is KAGVTQTPRYLIKTRGQQVTLSCSPISGHRSVSWYQQTPGQGLQFLFEYFSETQRNKGNFPGRFSGRQFSNSRSEMNVSTLELGDSALYLCASSPREFRGPAANTGELFFGEGSRLTVL.

The V and J genes are TRBV4-1 and TRBJ2-7; 9 bases are shared with TRBD1. V was clipped by 2 bases and J by 4 bases; unmatched bases: 15. Germline CDR1 is MGHRA and CDR2 is YSYEKL. The CDR3 sequence is 18 residues long. CDR3 bases: TGCGCCAGCAGCCAATTGATCCCCCGGGACAGGGTAGGGTACGAGCAGTACTTC. Translated: CASSQLIPRDRVGYEQYF.

In this sample, this clone turned up once. The chain combines TRBV7-9 with TRBJ2-7, with 7 bases aligning to TRBD1. The CDR3 spans 15 residues. The germline CDR1 and CDR2 sequences are SEHNR and FQNEAQ (reference sequence). Trimming removed 7 bases from V and 5 bases from J; junction bases left unmatched: 14. CDR3 amino acids: CASNRETGYFNEQYF. CDR3 sequence (DNA): TGTGCCAGCAATCGCGAGACAGGGTATTTCAACGAGCAGTACTTC.

The V and J genes are TRBV9 and TRBJ2-1, with 9 bases identical to TRBD2. Trimming cost V 0 bases and J 10 bases; bases outside gene matches: 14. CDR3 size: 17 residues. Germline loops: CDR1 SGDLS, CDR2 YYNGEE. Here the CDR3 reads CASSVATGASGIGEQFF. The CDR3 DNA sequence: TGTGCCAGCAGCGTAGCTACTGGGGCTAGCGGGATAGGGGAGCAGTTCTTC.

The rearrangement joins TRBV5-6 to TRBJ2-1; possibly TRBD2 for D (6 bases). CDR3 length: 16 residues. Deletions cut 0 bases from V and 3 bases from J, with 13 bases between. Germline CDR1 is SGHDT and CDR2 is YYEEEE. Here the CDR3 DNA reads TGTGCCAGCAGCTTGGCGACGGGAGCCCTCTACAATGAGCAGTTCTTC. As protein: CASSLATGALYNEQFF.

The chain joins TRBV30 to TRBJ2-3; 8 bases are a match to TRBD2. In germline, CDR1 is GTSNPN, CDR2 SVGIG (reference sequence). The CDR3 contains 14 residues. The J segment lost 8 bases and the V segment lost 5 bases, leaving 12 bases of the junction unmatched. The CDR3 reads CAWGVTAGVRTQYF. The CDR3 coding sequence is TGTGCCTGGGGCGTCACAGCGGGAGTCCGTACGCAGTATTTT. Complete variable domain (other parts from reference TRBV30 and TRBJ2-3): SQTIHQWPATLVQPVGSPLSLECTVEGTSNPNLYWYRQAAGRGLQLLFYSVGIGQISSEVPQNLSASRPQDRQFILSSKKLLLSDSGFYLCAWGVTAGVRTQYFGPGTRLTVL.

The chain combines TRBV19 with TRBJ2-1, with TRBD1 identical over 8 bases. Looked up from germline, CDR1 is LNHDA and CDR2 is SQIVND (reference sequence). CDR3 length: 15 amino acids. V shed 3 bases, J shed 2 bases, and the junction held 3 bases outside the gene matches. The CDR3 protein is CASSIGGQAYNEQFF. CDR3 bases: TGTGCCAGTAGTATTGGGGGACAGGCCTACAATGAGCAGTTCTTC.

The chain employs TRBV5-6 and TRBJ1-1; 9 bases map to TRBD1. The germline CDR1 and CDR2 sequences are SGHDT and YYEEEE. The V and J ends lost 1 base and 5 bases, in that order; junction bases with no gene match: 3. This CDR3 is 14 amino acids long. For the CDR3, the DNA is TGTGCCAGCAGCTTGCGGACAGGGGTGACTGAAGCTTTCTTT. It specifies CASSLRTGVTEAFF. Full variable domain (remainder filled in from reference TRBV5-6 and TRBJ1-1): DAGVTQSPTHLIKTRGQQVTLRCSPKSGHDTVSWYQQALGQGPQFIFQYYEEEERQRGNFPDRFSGHQFPNYSSELNVNALLLGDSALYLCASSLRTGVTEAFFGQGTRLTVV.

The DNA of the CDR3 is TGTGCCAGCAGCCCGGAGGGCGGGGTCGGTGAGCAGTTCTTC. This gives the protein CASSPEGGVGEQFF. The V call is TRBV6-4, the J call TRBJ2-1; D is possibly TRBD2 (6 bases). Trimming stripped 6 bases from V and 9 bases from J, with 18 bases between. The germline V gene encodes CDR1 MRHNA and CDR2 SNTAGT. This CDR3 contains 14 residues.

This clone was observed a few times. V usage is TRBV5-6 and J usage is TRBJ1-4, with 7 nucleotides matching TRBD1. The CDR3 has 14 amino acids. Germline V gives CDR1 SGHDT, CDR2 YYEEEE. The trim removed 3 bases at V and 8 bases at J, leaving 7 bases unmatched. CDR3 amino acids: CASSYGSRGEKLFF. The CDR3 nucleotides are TGTGCCAGCAGCTATGGGAGCAGGGGGGAAAAACTGTTTTTT.

The rearrangement joins TRBV6-1 to TRBJ1-5, with D uncertain. The CDR3 extends over 15 amino acids. Trimming stripped 1 base from V and 0 bases from J, with 7 bases between. CDR1 and CDR2 (germline): MNHNS, SASEGT. The CDR3 reads CASSEGQFSNQPQHF. The CDR3 region has the DNA TGTGCCAGCAGTGAAGGTCAGTTTAGCAATCAGCCCCAGCATTTT.

Only one count was recorded for this clone. The chain employs TRBV10-1 and TRBJ2-7; 7 bases fit TRBD1. The CDR3 is 17 amino acids. Germline V gene sequence: CDR1 WNHNN, CDR2 SYGVQD (reference sequence). J was trimmed by 7 bases and V by 8 bases; bases with no gene match: 23. The CDR3 nucleotides are TGCGCCAGCGCAAGACAGGGTTCGGGGACAAAAGGCGGTGAGCAGTACGTC. This sequence encodes CASARQGSGTKGGEQYV.

The chain joins TRBV18 to TRBJ1-4, with D perhaps matching TRBD1 (5 bases). The germline V gene encodes CDR1 KGHSH and CDR2 LQKENI. The CDR3 covers 17 residues. V was shortened by 0 bases and J by 0 bases, with 11 bases between the two germline ends. CDR3: CASSPPNPRATNEKLFF. The CDR3, as DNA: TGTGCCAGCTCACCACCGAACCCCAGGGCAACTAATGAAAAACTGTTTTTT.

V and J are TRBV10-3 and TRBJ1-1; maybe TRBD1 (6 bases). This CDR3 region has 14 residues. Germline CDR1 and CDR2: ENHRY and SYGVKD. Trimming shortened V by 3 bases and J by 2 bases, and 10 bases separated the two germline ends. The CDR3 here is CAISDSGGNTEAFF. The CDR3 DNA reads TGTGCCATCAGTGACTCGGGGGGCAACACTGAAGCTTTCTTT.

This rearrangement joins TRBV30 to TRBJ1-2, with D perhaps TRBD1 (5 bases). The CDR3 contains 18 residues. The germline gives CDR1 GTSNPN, CDR2 SVGIG (reference sequence). V shed 3 bases and J shed 1 base, with 24 bases lying between them. CDR3 protein: CAWRGGAGEVHFNYGYTF. The CDR3 DNA reads as TGTGCCTGGAGGGGGGGAGCAGGAGAAGTTCATTTTAACTATGGCTACACCTTC.

This clone was seen a few times. This sequence joins TRBV10-1 and TRBJ1-5, with 11 positions matching TRBD1. The ends lost 2 bases at V and 4 bases at J; junction bases unmatched: 4. There are 16 residues in the CDR3. From germline, CDR1 is WNHNN and CDR2 SYGVQD (reference sequence). CDR3 residues: CASSEEGTGGNQPQHF. For the CDR3, the DNA is TGCGCCAGCAGTGAGGAGGGGACAGGGGGAAATCAGCCCCAGCATTTT.